These 32 T cell receptor beta chains share one sample of origin, sequenced in a study of blood T cell repertoires in COVID-19. Sequencing used immunoSEQ multiplex PCR; TCRdb keeps in-frame clones, though not all of them. Of 130,000 to 150,000 clones in the sample, approximately 82% were seen once. The sequenced material came from peripheral blood. The source of these receptors is a man aged 55-75 years with active or convalescent COVID-19.

This clone was seen at least ten times. The chain joins TRBV7-8 to TRBJ1-4; tentative D call: TRBD1 (6 bases). Germline V gene data show CDR1 as SGHVS and CDR2 as FQNEAQ. The CDR3 consists of 17 residues. The V and J ends lost 5 bases and 2 bases respectively, with 18 bases between them. CDR3 sequence reads: CASSKSRRGITNEKLFF. CDR3 coding DNA: TGTGCCAGCAGCAAATCGAGAAGGGGGATCACTAATGAAAAACTGTTTTTT.

The rearrangement joins TRBV11-2 to TRBJ1-1; 7 nucleotides line up with TRBD1. Germline V lookup: CDR1 SGHAT, CDR2 FQNNGV. CDR3 length: 15 residues. J was trimmed by 1 base and V by 5 bases; bases with no gene match: 7. The CDR3 DNA reads as TGTGCCAGCAGCACCCTCCGGGACAGGAACACTGAAGCTTTCTTT. Translated, it gives CASSTLRDRNTEAFF. The full variable domain, its missing parts supplied by reference TRBV11-2 and TRBJ1-1, is EAGVAQSPRYKIIEKRQSVAFWCNPISGHATLYWYQQILGQGPKLLIQFQNNGVVDDSQLPKDRFSAERLKGVDSTLKIQPAKLEDSAVYLCASSTLRDRNTEAFFGQGTRLTVV.

V is TRBV18 and J is TRBJ2-1, with D maybe TRBD2 (5 bases). Germline lookup yields CDR1 KGHSH and CDR2 LQKENI. Trimming took off 3 bases at V and 0 bases at J, with 9 bases between the two ends. The length of the CDR3 is 15 residues. CDR3 amino acids: CASSPDSSSYNEQFF. CDR3 DNA sequence: TGTGCCAGCTCACCGGACTCGAGCTCCTACAATGAGCAGTTCTTC.

The chain joins TRBV27 to TRBJ2-1; 8 nucleotides match TRBD1. This CDR3 spans 14 amino acids. Trimming took 2 bases from V and 8 from J; bases not matched to a gene: 5. In germline, CDR1 is MNHEY, CDR2 SMNVEV (reference sequence). The CDR3, as DNA: TGTGCCAGCAGTTTAGGGTGGACAGGGCATGAGCAGTTCTTC. This gives the protein CASSLGWTGHEQFF.

In its sample, this clone was seen once. The junction does not match germline at one end; this may be a read error. The gene calls are TRBV7-7 and TRBJ2-1; TRBD1 matches at 7 bases. The CDR3 runs to 14 residues. From germline, CDR1 is SSHAT and CDR2 FNYEAQ (reference sequence). The CDR3 loop is CASSLAGTDNEQFF. Written as DNA, the CDR3 is TGTGCTAGCAGCTTAGCTGGGACAGACAATGAGCAGTTCTTC.

This chain links TRBV7-9 with TRBJ2-1; 8 bases fit TRBD2. The CDR3 length is 16 residues. Germline CDR1 SEHNR, CDR2 FQNEAQ (reference sequence). V lost 5 bases to trimming and J lost 6 bases; unmatched junction nucleotides: 12. Here the CDR3 reads CASSLVAGGGRNEQFF. CDR3 DNA: TGTGCCAGCAGCCTAGTGGCGGGAGGCGGGCGCAATGAGCAGTTCTTC. Using reference TRBV7-9 and TRBJ2-1 for the parts outside the CDR3, the full variable domain is DTGVSQNPRHKITKRGQNVTFRCDPISEHNRLYWYRQTLGQGPEFLTYFQNEAQLEKSRLLSDRFSAERPKGSFSTLEIQRTEQGDSAMYLCASSLVAGGGRNEQFFGPGTRLTVL.

The chain has TRBV15 and TRBJ1-5, with D hard to call. Per the germline V gene, CDR1 is LNHNV and CDR2 is YYDKDF (reference sequence). The CDR3 runs to 17 residues. Trimming cost V 0 bases and J 0 bases, with 12 bases left between them. The CDR3 region is CATSRDLRGYSNQPQHF. CDR3 in DNA: TGTGCCACCAGCAGAGATCTAAGAGGTTATAGCAATCAGCCCCAGCATTTT.

V and J are TRBV4-1 and TRBJ1-5; 7 positions agree with TRBD1. Germline V gene sequence: CDR1 MGHRA, CDR2 YSYEKL. With 3 bases clipped from V and 0 bases from J, the junction kept 5 bases outside the gene matches. The CDR3 runs to 16 residues. Written as DNA, the CDR3 is TGCGCCAGCAGCCAGACGACAGGGTTTAGCAATCAGCCCCAGCATTTT. It yields the protein CASSQTTGFSNQPQHF.

V is TRBV9 and J is TRBJ2-3; 8 bases align to TRBD2. This CDR3 has 16 residues. The trim removed 1 base at V and 2 bases at J, leaving 6 bases unmatched. CDR1 is SGDLS and CDR2 is YYNGEE in the germline V gene. The CDR3 bases are TGTGCCAGCAGCGTACTCCGGGGGGGAAACACAGATACGCAGTATTTT. This sequence encodes CASSVLRGGNTDTQYF.

The chain is built from TRBV4-3 and TRBJ1-2; TRBD1 agrees at 8 bases. V lost 3 bases to trimming and J lost 8 bases; unmatched junction nucleotides: 11. The CDR3 length is 15 residues. Germline assignment: CDR1 LGHNA and CDR2 YSLEER. CDR3 amino acids: CASSQAGQGGLGYTF. The CDR3, as DNA: TGCGCCAGCAGCCAGGCTGGACAGGGAGGCCTCGGCTACACCTTC.

The rearrangement uses TRBV5-6 and TRBJ1-2; a possible D gene is TRBD1 (5 bases). The CDR3 runs 15 residues. V lost 4 bases, J lost 3 bases, and 16 bases lay in between. Looked up from germline, CDR1 is SGHDT and CDR2 is YYEEEE. CDR3 loop: CASSRAGRGDYGYTF. The CDR3 nucleotides are TGTGCCAGCAGCCGGGCAGGGCGCGGGGACTATGGCTACACCTTC.

The V and J genes are TRBV5-6 and TRBJ1-5, with TRBD1 matching 7 bases. CDR1 is SGHDT, CDR2 YYEEEE, per germline. This CDR3 has 16 residues. V lost 0 bases, J lost 2 bases, and 5 bases stayed unmatched. The CDR3: CASSLGQGLGNQPQHF. CDR3 nucleotides: TGTGCCAGCAGCTTGGGACAGGGCCTCGGCAATCAGCCCCAGCATTTT.

The gene calls are TRBV7-8 and TRBJ2-3; D ambiguous. The length of the CDR3 is 15 residues. Germline V lookup: CDR1 SGHVS, CDR2 FQNEAQ. Deletions cut 0 bases from V and 2 bases from J, with 9 bases between. The CDR3, as DNA: TGTGCCAGCAGCTTAGCGGAGCAGAACACAGATACGCAGTATTTT. It translates to CASSLAEQNTDTQYF.

This clone is a singleton in its sample. The chain is built from TRBV19 and TRBJ2-3; 10 bases match TRBD2. CDR1 and CDR2 (germline): LNHDA, SQIVND (reference sequence). The CDR3 totals 16 residues. With V trimmed by 5 bases and J by 0 bases, 5 bases remained unmatched. The CDR3 sequence: CASSLLAGMSTDTQYF. The CDR3, as DNA: TGTGCCAGTAGTCTACTAGCGGGGATGAGCACAGATACGCAGTATTTT.

The chain employs TRBV20-1 and TRBJ2-1; 11 bases are shared with TRBD2. Per the germline V gene, CDR1 is DFQATT and CDR2 is SNEGSKA (reference sequence). The J segment lost 3 bases and the V segment lost 3 bases, leaving 16 bases of the junction unmatched. This CDR3 comprises 19 residues. CDR3 coding DNA: TGCAGTGCTAGTTCAATCACTCATAGCGGGAGGGCCGTCTACAATGAGCAGTTCTTC. It translates to CSASSITHSGRAVYNEQFF.

J is TRBJ2-5 and V is TRBV7-8; 7 positions match TRBD2. Germline V gene data show CDR1 as SGHVS and CDR2 as FQNEAQ. CDR3 length equals 23 residues. Losses at the gene ends were 5 bases for V and 2 bases for J; bases not matched to a gene: 32. The CDR3 nucleotides read TGTGCCAGCAGCCTACCGGGACTAAACAATTATTTTCTCGGTCGTCGGTATCAAGAGACCCAGTACTTC. As protein: CASSLPGLNNYFLGRRYQETQYF.

The chain links TRBV19 to TRBJ1-2, with 8 bases that match TRBD1. Germline CDR1 LNHDA, CDR2 SQIVND (reference sequence). Trimming removed 4 bases from V and 4 bases from J; junction bases left unmatched: 14. This CDR3 has 17 amino acids. The CDR3 sequence is CASSTGTGNLRSYGYTF. CDR3 DNA sequence: TGTGCCAGTAGTACCGGGACAGGCAATCTTCGGTCCTATGGCTACACCTTC.

The chain carries TRBV25-1 and TRBJ1-4; D perhaps matches TRBD1 (5 bases). V lost 3 bases, J lost 7 bases, and 18 bases lay in between. Per germline, CDR1 MGHDK and CDR2 SYGVNS. The CDR3 consists of 16 residues. The CDR3 is CASSEELGGSGEKLFF. CDR3 in DNA: TGTGCCAGCAGTGAGGAATTGGGGGGATCGGGTGAAAAACTGTTTTTT. The full variable domain, completed using reference TRBV25-1 and TRBJ1-4, is EADIYQTPRYLVIGTGKKITLECSQTMGHDKMYWYQQDPGMELHLIHYSYGVNSTEKGDLSSESTVSRIRTEHFPLTLESARPSHTSQYLCASSEELGGSGEKLFFGSGTQLSVL.

This clone was recorded only once. The gene calls are TRBV4-3 and TRBJ2-1; a weak D match, TRBD1 (6 bases). This CDR3 region has 15 residues. Germline V gene data show CDR1 as LGHNA and CDR2 as YSLEER. The V gene lost 5 bases and the J gene lost 2 bases, with 13 bases spanning the gap. The CDR3: CASSSRDTTYNEQFF. In DNA form, the CDR3 reads TGCGCCAGCAGCTCCCGGGACACCACCTACAATGAGCAGTTCTTC.

This clone has more than one count but fewer than ten. The chain uses TRBV5-1 and TRBJ2-4; the D gene is possibly TRBD1 (6 bases). This CDR3 contains 17 residues. V gave up 2 bases and J gave up 0 bases, with 15 bases separating them. The V gene's germline CDR1 is SGHRS and CDR2 YFSETQ. The CDR3 DNA reads TGCGCCAGCAGCTTACCTCAGGGCAGGGGAGCCAAAAACATTCAGTACTTC. This gives the protein CASSLPQGRGAKNIQYF.

The chain carries TRBV5-5 and TRBJ1-1, with D perhaps TRBD1 (5 bases). The CDR3 length is 15 residues. Trimming stripped 2 bases from V and 0 bases from J, with 11 bases between. Germline V gene sequence: CDR1 SGHKS, CDR2 YYEKEE (reference sequence). The CDR3 protein is CASSLQAGVNTEAFF. CDR3 coding DNA: TGTGCCAGCAGCTTACAGGCGGGGGTGAACACTGAAGCTTTCTTT.

This clone was seen just once. At one end the junction does not follow the germline gene, possibly because of a read error. The chain combines TRBV24-1 with TRBJ2-2; D perhaps matches TRBD2 (5 bases). The CDR3 covers 13 residues. Germline V gives CDR1 KGHDR, CDR2 SFDVKD. CDR3 nucleotides: TGTGCCACCAACCGGGGTTACACCGGGAAGCTGTTTTTT. As protein: CATNRGYTGKLFF.

The chain has TRBV7-2 and TRBJ2-1; 10 positions match TRBD2. CDR3 length: 15 residues. The germline V gene has CDR1 SGHTA and CDR2 FQGNSA. V lost 8 bases, J lost 4 bases, and 8 bases stayed unmatched. CDR3 coding DNA: TGTGCCAGCGGGCTAGCGGGGGTCGGTTACAATGAGCAGTTCTTC. It encodes CASGLAGVGYNEQFF.

The chain carries TRBV6-2 or TRBV6-3 and TRBJ2-1, with TRBD1 matching over 10 bases. The V gene's germline CDR1 is MNHEY and CDR2 SVGEGT. J gave up 4 bases and V 5 bases, and 5 bases lay outside the gene matches. The CDR3 consists of 15 residues. The CDR3 DNA sequence: TGTGCCAGCAGTCGGACAGGGGGGGATTACAATGAGCAGTTCTTC. Protein product: CASSRTGGDYNEQFF.

This clone was observed a few times. The chain joins TRBV28 to TRBJ2-7, with TRBD2 identical over 7 bases. The germline V gene encodes CDR1 MDHEN and CDR2 SYDVKM. With 4 bases clipped from V and 6 bases from J, the junction kept 9 bases outside the gene matches. The CDR3 runs to 14 residues. This CDR3 is CASSSWREYGEQYV. In DNA form, the CDR3 reads TGTGCCAGCAGTTCCTGGCGGGAGTACGGCGAGCAGTACGTC.

This chain connects TRBV5-4 to TRBJ2-1; 9 bases are shared with TRBD2. Germline V gives CDR1 SGHNT, CDR2 YYREEE (reference sequence). V lost 1 base and J lost 4; bases outside the gene matches: 3. This CDR3 is built from 15 residues. The CDR3 sequence: CASSLFSGGYNEQFF. For the CDR3, the DNA is TGTGCCAGCAGCTTGTTTAGCGGGGGTTACAATGAGCAGTTCTTC.

This clone appeared a single time. The chain is built from TRBV9 and TRBJ2-3, with 9 bases aligning to TRBD2. Germline values: CDR1 SGDLS, CDR2 YYNGEE. Trimming removed 0 bases from V and 2 bases from J; junction bases left unmatched: 7. The CDR3 has 17 amino acids. CDR3 loop: CASSVDLAGSNTDTQYF. In DNA form, the CDR3 reads TGTGCCAGCAGCGTAGATCTAGCGGGGTCGAACACAGATACGCAGTATTTT.

This chain connects TRBV3-1 (or the pseudogene TRBV3-2) to TRBJ2-3; 7 nucleotides agree with TRBD1. The length of the CDR3 is 16 residues. CDR1 and CDR2 (germline): LGHDT, YNNKEL (reference sequence). Germline trimming cut 1 base from V and 3 bases from J; bases unmatched to any gene: 7. The CDR3 protein is CASSQAGTVLTDTQYF. CDR3 bases: TGTGCCAGCAGCCAAGCCGGGACAGTATTAACAGATACGCAGTATTTT.

In this sample, this clone turned up once. This chain joins TRBV12-5 and TRBJ1-4; 8 bases align to TRBD1. Unmatched junction bases numbered 7, after V lost 2 bases and J lost 8 bases. Looked up from germline, CDR1 is LGHNT and CDR2 is FRNRAP. CDR3 size: 15 residues. The CDR3 sequence is CASGLRTGFGEKLFF. The CDR3 DNA is TGTGCTAGTGGTTTGAGGACAGGGTTTGGGGAAAAACTGTTTTTT. Full variable domain (outside the CDR3, taken from reference TRBV12-5 and TRBJ1-4): DARVTQTPRHKVTEMGQEVTMRCQPILGHNTVFWYRQTMMQGLELLAYFRNRAPLDDSGMPKDRFSAEMPDATLATLKIQPSEPRDSAVYFCASGLRTGFGEKLFFGSGTQLSVL.

The genes are TRBV27 and TRBJ1-1; 9 nucleotides align to TRBD1. The CDR3 sequence is 15 residues long. The V and J ends lost 5 bases and 2 bases, in that order; junction bases with no gene match: 6. CDR1 is MNHEY and CDR2 is SMNVEV in the germline V gene (reference sequence). The CDR3, as DNA: TGTGCCAGCAGTCCTAAGACAGGGGGTAACACTGAAGCTTTCTTT. Protein sequence: CASSPKTGGNTEAFF.

This rearrangement joins TRBV19 to TRBJ2-6; 12 nucleotides match TRBD1. Looked up from germline, CDR1 is LNHDA and CDR2 is SQIVND (reference sequence). This CDR3 is 16 amino acids long. V lost 10 bases to trimming and J lost 2 bases; unmatched junction nucleotides: 6. The CDR3 DNA sequence: TGTGCCACAAGCCGGGACAGGGGGCCTGGGGCCAACGTCCTGACTTTC. Translation: CATSRDRGPGANVLTF.

The genes are TRBV11-2 and TRBJ1-1, with unresolved D. Germline CDR1 reads SGHAT; CDR2 reads FQNNGV. The V end lost 7 bases, the J end lost 4 bases, and 10 bases lay between the germline ends. The CDR3 totals 12 residues. CDR3 loop: CASTRGVTEAFF. CDR3 coding DNA: TGTGCCAGCACCCGGGGTGTCACTGAAGCTTTCTTT. Full variable domain (rest looked up from reference TRBV11-2 and TRBJ1-1): EAGVAQSPRYKIIEKRQSVAFWCNPISGHATLYWYQQILGQGPKLLIQFQNNGVVDDSQLPKDRFSAERLKGVDSTLKIQPAKLEDSAVYLCASTRGVTEAFFGQGTRLTVV.